This TCR beta chain is from a study of Ad26.COV2.S vaccination and SARS-CoV-2 variants. The protocol was immunoSEQ multiplex PCR, while the TCRdb copy is restricted to in-frame clones and leaves out a portion. Of 300,000 to 450,000 clones in the sample, more than 75% were seen once. The treatment denotes: roughly 18 received Ad26.COV2.S at low or high dose, single or two shots; 5 received placebo; per-sample allocation not given. Sampling occurred on day 63 after the first vaccine or placebo injection. The TCR originated in a person aged 18 to 65 who received the Ad26.COV2.S COVID-19 vaccine or a placebo. Sequences were derived from peripheral blood, sampled in a trial of Ad26.COV2.S vaccine versus placebo.

The CDR3 DNA reads as TGCGCCAGCAGCCAGGGACTCACCTCTGGGGCCAACGTCCTGACTTTC. Translated: CASSQGLTSGANVLTF. The rearrangement links TRBV4-1 to TRBJ2-6; D is possibly TRBD2 (6 bases). Germline CDR1 reads MGHRA; CDR2 reads YSYEKL. V lost 3 bases and J lost 0, with 9 bases in between. The CDR3 totals 16 residues.